The rows below give T cell receptor beta chains drawn from one sample of a study of blood T cell repertoires in COVID-19. Clones were read by immunoSEQ multiplex PCR, and TCRdb kept only the in-frame ones, dropping some. The table includes 250,000 to 300,000 clones, approximately 87% detected once. What was sequenced was peripheral blood. The source is a woman aged 25 to 39 with COVID-19, enrolled during active disease. CDR3s include the opening cysteine and the closing phenylalanine or tryptophan.

j_call | v_call | cdr3_aa
TRBJ1-5 | TRBV5-6 | CASSFTGVRQPQHF
TRBJ2-4 | TRBV5-1 | CASSPVAWENIQYF
TRBJ2-3 | TRBV18 | CASSPLPSVTDTQYF
TRBJ2-7 | TRBV4-1 | CASSRERQVNSYEQYF
TRBJ1-2 | TRBV12-3/TRBV12-4 | CASRTASDGYTF
TRBJ2-7 | TRBV7-9 | CASSPRGGPYEQYF
TRBJ1-1 | TRBV5-4 | CASSPGLGGRTEAFF
TRBJ1-2 | TRBV6-5 | CASSYLDSNYGYTF
TRBJ2-5 | TRBV6-5 | CASSRARDAVGTQYF
TRBJ1-1 | TRBV5-6 | CASSLVVSGGTEAFF
TRBJ2-5 | TRBV6-5 | CASSLHGDRGETQYF
TRBJ1-2 | TRBV5-1 | CASSLSGNRDGGYTF
TRBJ2-3 | TRBV5-6 | CASSFVWAPPDTQYF
TRBJ1-1 | TRBV6-5 | CASSYDGGRTEAFF
TRBJ1-6 | TRBV4-2 | CASSPPRRRGNNSPLHF
TRBJ2-2 | TRBV18 | CASSPRGANTGELFF
TRBJ2-7 | TRBV7-9 | CASSYRRVIGSEQYF
TRBJ2-1 | TRBV10-3 | CAISEPGTYNEQFF